The clone carrying this T cell receptor beta chain appeared a few times. As every portion of the isolated RNA was reverse transcribed, the sequencing read expressed TCRB transcripts. Sequencing was performed with immunoSEQ multiplex PCR; in TCRdb, only in-frame clones are kept and a portion is missing. The table lists 300,000 to 350,000 clones, around 7.6% of them singletons. Isolation of CD4+ naive, central memory, regulatory and stem cell-like memory cells was achieved by sorting via CD45RO/CCR7/CD25/CD127/CD95/CD27. This entry belongs to a study of beta chain features in type 1 diabetes. From germline, CDR1 is SGHDN and CDR2 FVKESK. Trimming removed 2 bases from V and 7 bases from J; junction bases left unmatched: 5. This CDR3 spans 15 amino acids.

The TCR originated in a woman under 30 in good health. Material for sequencing was central memory CD4+ T cells from blood. The V gene is TRBV14, the J gene TRBJ2-3, with TRBD2 matching over 11 bases. CDR3 DNA sequence: TGTGCCAGCAGCCAACAACTAGCGGGAGTTTATACGCAGTATTTT. It yields the protein CASSQQLAGVYTQYF.